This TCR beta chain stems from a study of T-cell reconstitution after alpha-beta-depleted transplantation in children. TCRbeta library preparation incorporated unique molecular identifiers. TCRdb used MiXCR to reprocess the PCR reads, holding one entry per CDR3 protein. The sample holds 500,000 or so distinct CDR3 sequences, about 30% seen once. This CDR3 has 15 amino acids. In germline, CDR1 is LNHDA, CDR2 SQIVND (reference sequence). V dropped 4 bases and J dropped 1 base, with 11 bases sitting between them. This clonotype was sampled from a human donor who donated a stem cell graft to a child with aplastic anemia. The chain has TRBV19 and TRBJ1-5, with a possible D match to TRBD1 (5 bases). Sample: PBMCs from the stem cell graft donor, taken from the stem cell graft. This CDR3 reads CASSTEGLSNQPQHF. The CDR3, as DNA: TGTGCCAGTAGTACCGAGGGGTTAAGCAATCAGCCCCAGCATTTT.